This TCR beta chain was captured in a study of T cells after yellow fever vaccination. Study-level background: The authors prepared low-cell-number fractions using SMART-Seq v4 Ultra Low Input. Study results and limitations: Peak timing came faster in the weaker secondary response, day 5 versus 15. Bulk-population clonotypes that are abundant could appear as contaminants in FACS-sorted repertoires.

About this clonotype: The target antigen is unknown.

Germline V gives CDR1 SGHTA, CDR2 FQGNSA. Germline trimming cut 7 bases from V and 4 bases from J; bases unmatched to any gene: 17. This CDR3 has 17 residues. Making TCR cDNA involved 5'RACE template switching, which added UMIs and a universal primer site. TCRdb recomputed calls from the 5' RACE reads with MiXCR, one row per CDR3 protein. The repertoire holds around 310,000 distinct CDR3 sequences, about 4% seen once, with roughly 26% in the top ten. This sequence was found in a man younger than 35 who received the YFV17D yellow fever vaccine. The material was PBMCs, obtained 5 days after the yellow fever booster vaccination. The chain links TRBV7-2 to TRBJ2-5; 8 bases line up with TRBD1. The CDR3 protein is CASTALGGPTGVETQYF. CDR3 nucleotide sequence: TGTGCCAGCACCGCTCTAGGGGGACCGACAGGGGTAGAGACCCAGTACTTC.